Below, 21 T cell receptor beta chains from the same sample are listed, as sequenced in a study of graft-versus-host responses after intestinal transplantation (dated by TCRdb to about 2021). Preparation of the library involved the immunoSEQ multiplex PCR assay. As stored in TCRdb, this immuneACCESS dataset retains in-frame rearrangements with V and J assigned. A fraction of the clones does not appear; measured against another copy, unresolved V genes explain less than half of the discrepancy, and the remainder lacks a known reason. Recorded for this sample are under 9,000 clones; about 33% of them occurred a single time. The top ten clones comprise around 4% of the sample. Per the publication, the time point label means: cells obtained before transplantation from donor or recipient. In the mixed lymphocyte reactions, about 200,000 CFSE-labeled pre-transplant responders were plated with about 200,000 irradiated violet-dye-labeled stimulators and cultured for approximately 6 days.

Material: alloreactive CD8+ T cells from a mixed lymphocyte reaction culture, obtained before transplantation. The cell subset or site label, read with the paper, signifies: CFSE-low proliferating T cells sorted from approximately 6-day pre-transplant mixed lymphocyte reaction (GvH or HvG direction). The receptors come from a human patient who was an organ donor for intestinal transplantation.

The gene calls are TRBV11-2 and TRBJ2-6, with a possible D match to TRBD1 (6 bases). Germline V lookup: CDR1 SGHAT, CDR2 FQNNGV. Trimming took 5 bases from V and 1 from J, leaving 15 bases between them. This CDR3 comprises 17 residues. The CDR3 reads CASSARGEDSGANVLTF. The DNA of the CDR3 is TGTGCCAGCAGCGCCAGGGGTGAGGATTCTGGGGCCAACGTCCTGACTTTC.

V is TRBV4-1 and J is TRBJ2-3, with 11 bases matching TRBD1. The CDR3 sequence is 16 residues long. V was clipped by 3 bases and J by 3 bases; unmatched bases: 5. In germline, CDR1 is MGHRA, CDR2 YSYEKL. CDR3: CASSQQGQGVTDTQYF. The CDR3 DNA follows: TGCGCCAGCAGCCAGCAGGGACAGGGGGTTACAGATACGCAGTATTTT.

CDR3 amino acids: CTSSHWDSNTEAFF. In nucleotides, the CDR3 is TGCACCAGCAGCCACTGGGACAGCAACACTGAAGCTTTCTTT. The chain couples TRBV1 to TRBJ1-1; TRBD1, the table's D call, lacks a check against the DNA. TRBV1 is termed a pseudogene. This CDR3 spans 14 amino acids.

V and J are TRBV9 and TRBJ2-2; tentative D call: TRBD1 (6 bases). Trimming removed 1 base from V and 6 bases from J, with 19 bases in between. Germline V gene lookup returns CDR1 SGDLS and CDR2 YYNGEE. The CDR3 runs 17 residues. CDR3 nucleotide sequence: TGTGCCAGCAGCGTATTCCCAGGGGTGGGTGATGCCGGGGAGCTGTTTTTT. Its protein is CASSVFPGVGDAGELFF.

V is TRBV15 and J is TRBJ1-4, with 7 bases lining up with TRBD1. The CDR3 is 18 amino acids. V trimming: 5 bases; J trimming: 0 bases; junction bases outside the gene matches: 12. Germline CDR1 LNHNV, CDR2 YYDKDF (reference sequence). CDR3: CATSVDREIFATNEKLFF. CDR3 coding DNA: TGTGCCACCAGCGTAGACAGGGAGATCTTTGCAACTAATGAAAAACTGTTTTTT.

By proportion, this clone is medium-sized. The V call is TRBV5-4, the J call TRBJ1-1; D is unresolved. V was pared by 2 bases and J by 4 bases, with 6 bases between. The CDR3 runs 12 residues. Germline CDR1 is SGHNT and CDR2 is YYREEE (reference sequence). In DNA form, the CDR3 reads TGTGCCAGCAGCTTCTACAGCACTGAAGCTTTCTTT. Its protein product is CASSFYSTEAFF. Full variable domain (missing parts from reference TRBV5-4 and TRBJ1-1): ETGVTQSPTHLIKTRGQQVTLRCSSQSGHNTVSWYQQALGQGPQFIFQYYREEENGRGNFPPRFSGLQFPNYSSELNVNALELDDSALYLCASSFYSTEAFFGQGTRLTVV.

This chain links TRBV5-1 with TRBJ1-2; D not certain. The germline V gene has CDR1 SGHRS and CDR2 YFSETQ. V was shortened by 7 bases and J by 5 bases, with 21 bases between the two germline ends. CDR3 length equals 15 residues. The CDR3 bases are TGCGCCAGCGCGCGTAGCGGCTCCCGGCGGTATGGCTACACCTTC. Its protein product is CASARSGSRRYGYTF.

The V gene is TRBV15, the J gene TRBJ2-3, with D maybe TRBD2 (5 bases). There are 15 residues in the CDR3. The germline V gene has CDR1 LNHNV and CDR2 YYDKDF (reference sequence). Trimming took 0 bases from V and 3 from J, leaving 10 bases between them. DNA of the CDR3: TGTGCCACCAGCAGAGATGAGGGTAGAACAGATACGCAGTATTTT. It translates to CATSRDEGRTDTQYF.

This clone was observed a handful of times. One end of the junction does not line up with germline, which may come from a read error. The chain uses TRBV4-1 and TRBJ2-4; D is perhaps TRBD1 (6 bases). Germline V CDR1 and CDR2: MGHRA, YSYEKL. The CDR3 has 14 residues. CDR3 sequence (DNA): TGCGCCAGCAACCAAGAAAACAGGGTGGACATTCAGTACTTC. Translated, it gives CASNQENRVDIQYF.

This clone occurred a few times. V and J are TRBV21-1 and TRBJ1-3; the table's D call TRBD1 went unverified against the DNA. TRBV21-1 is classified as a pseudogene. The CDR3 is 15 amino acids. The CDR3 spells CASRTGGERRNTIYF. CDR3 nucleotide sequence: TGTGCCAGCAGAACAGGGGGCGAAAGGAGGAACACCATATATTTT.

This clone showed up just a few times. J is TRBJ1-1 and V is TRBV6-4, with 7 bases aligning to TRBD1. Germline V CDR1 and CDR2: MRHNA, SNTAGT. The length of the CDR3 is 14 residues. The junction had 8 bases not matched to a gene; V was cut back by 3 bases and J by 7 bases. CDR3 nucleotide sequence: TGTGCCAGCAGTGAGTCAAGGCAGGGGGTTGAAGCTTTCTTT. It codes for CASSESRQGVEAFF.

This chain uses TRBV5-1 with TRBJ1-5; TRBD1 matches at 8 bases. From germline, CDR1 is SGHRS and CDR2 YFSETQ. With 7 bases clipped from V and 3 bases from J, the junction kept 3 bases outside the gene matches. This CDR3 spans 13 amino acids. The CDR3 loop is CASRDRHNQPQHF. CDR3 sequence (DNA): TGCGCCAGCCGGGACAGGCACAATCAGCCCCAGCATTTT. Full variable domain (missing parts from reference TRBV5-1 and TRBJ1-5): KAGVTQTPRYLIKTRGQQVTLSCSPISGHRSVSWYQQTPGQGLQFLFEYFSETQRNKGNFPGRFSGRQFSNSRSEMNVSTLELGDSALYLCASRDRHNQPQHFGDGTRLSIL.

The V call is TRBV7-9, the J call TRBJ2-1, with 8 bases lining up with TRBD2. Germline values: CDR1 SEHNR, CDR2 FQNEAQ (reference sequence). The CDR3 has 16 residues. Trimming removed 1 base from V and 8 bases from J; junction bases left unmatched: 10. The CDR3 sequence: CASSLVPSGSTHEQFF. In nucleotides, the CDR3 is TGTGCCAGCAGCTTAGTTCCGAGCGGGAGTACCCATGAGCAGTTCTTC.

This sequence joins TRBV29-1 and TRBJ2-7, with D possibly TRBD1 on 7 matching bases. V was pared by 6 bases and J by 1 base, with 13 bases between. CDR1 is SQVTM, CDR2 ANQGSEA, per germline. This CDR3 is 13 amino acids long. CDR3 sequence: CSVRGELSYEQYF. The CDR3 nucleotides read TGCAGCGTCAGGGGGGAATTATCCTACGAGCAGTACTTC.

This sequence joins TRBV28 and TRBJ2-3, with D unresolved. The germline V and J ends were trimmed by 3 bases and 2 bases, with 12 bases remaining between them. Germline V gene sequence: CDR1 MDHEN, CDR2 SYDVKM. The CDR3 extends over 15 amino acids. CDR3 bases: TGTGCCAGCAGTTTGACCAGCGAATACACAGATACGCAGTATTTT. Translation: CASSLTSEYTDTQYF.

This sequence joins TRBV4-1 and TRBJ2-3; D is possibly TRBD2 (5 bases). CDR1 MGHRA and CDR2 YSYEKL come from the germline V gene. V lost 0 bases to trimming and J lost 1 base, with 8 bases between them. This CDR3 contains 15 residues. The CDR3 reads CASSQEEGGTDTQYF. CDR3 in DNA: TGCGCCAGCAGCCAAGAAGAGGGTGGCACAGATACGCAGTATTTT.

The CDR3: CASSQDRVAGGNQPQHF. CDR3 bases: TGCGCCAGCAGCCAAGATAGGGTGGCAGGGGGAAATCAGCCCCAGCATTTT. The rearrangement links TRBV4-1 to TRBJ1-5, with TRBD1 identical over 7 bases. CDR1 and CDR2 (germline): MGHRA, YSYEKL. This CDR3 spans 17 amino acids. The junction had 9 bases not matched to a gene; V was cut back by 0 bases and J by 4 bases.

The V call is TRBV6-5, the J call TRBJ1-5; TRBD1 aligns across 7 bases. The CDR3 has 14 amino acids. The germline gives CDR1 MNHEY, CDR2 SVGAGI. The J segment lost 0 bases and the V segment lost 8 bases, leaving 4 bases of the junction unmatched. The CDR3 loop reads CASRWDSSNQPQHF. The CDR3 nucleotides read TGTGCCAGCCGATGGGACAGTAGCAATCAGCCCCAGCATTTT.

Here the CDR3 DNA reads TGTGCCAGAGACTCATCAAACACTGAAGCTTTCTTT. It yields the protein CARDSSNTEAFF. The chain uses TRBV6-4 and TRBJ1-1; no definite D call. Germline CDR1 reads MRHNA; CDR2 reads SNTAGT. The V gene lost 9 bases and the J gene lost 2 bases, with 10 bases spanning the gap. This CDR3 comprises 12 residues.

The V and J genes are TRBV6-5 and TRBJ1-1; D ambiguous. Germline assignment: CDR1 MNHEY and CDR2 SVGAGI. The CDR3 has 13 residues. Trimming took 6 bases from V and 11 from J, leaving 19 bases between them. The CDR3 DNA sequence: TGTGCCAGCAGATTTGTACAGCCTCTTGGGGCTTTCTTT. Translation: CASRFVQPLGAFF.

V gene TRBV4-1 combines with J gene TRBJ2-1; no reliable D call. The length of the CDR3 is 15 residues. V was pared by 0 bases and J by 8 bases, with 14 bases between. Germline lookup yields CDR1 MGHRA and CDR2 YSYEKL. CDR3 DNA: TGCGCCAGCAGCCAAGATTCTCAGTCTCGGGATGAGCAGTTCTTC. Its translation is CASSQDSQSRDEQFF.